This TCR beta chain comes out of a study of T cells after posttransplantation cyclophosphamide. On the day of bone marrow donation, the related graft donor provided peripheral blood. Generated by immunoSEQ multiplex PCR, the TCRdb table keeps only in-frame clones and is missing some. The sample records some 49,000 clones, roughly 93% being singletons. The ends were cut back, 1 base at V and 5 bases at J, with 9 bases in the middle. This CDR3 spans 13 amino acids. CDR1 SGHNT and CDR2 YYREEE come from the germline V gene (reference sequence). The TCR originated in a woman aged 50 to 65 in good health and a related stem cell transplant donor. Sequenced: PBMCs. The chain employs TRBV5-4 and TRBJ2-5, with D maybe TRBD2 (5 bases). The CDR3 coding sequence is TGTGCCAGCAGCTTGCCGAGCGGTGAGACCCAGTACTTC. This sequence encodes CASSLPSGETQYF. Variable domain in full (rest from reference TRBV5-4 and TRBJ2-5): ETGVTQSPTHLIKTRGQQVTLRCSSQSGHNTVSWYQQALGQGPQFIFQYYREEENGRGNFPPRFSGLQFPNYSSELNVNALELDDSALYLCASSLPSGETQYFGPGTRLLVL.